These T cell receptor beta chains were read from a single sample in a study of human T cells and chemical hapten exposure. TCRdb re-called the RACE reads through MiXCR, storing one row per CDR3 protein. Here the sample spans some 180,000 distinct CDR3 sequences, 20% to 25% being singletons. Sequences were derived from whole blood, sampled in connection with sensitization to the hapten diphenylcyclopropenone (DPC). These receptors all stem from a woman between 50 and 59 years old with alopecia areata. Some clones in this sample may be carry-over from other donors' samples. The CDR3 runs from the conserved cysteine through the conserved F or W. The order of the fields is clone size, J gene, D gene, V gene, CDR3 protein, CDR3 DNA. D genes are given only for firm matches. Clone size appears in some rows only: once, few, many, or a class for an expanded clone.

- | TRBJ1-5 | - | TRBV25-1 | CASRRTQPQHF | TGTGCCAGCAGGAGAACTCAGCCCCAGCATTTT
- | TRBJ2-1 | - | TRBV11-1 | CASSSWTDNEQFF | TGTGCCAGCAGCTCCTGGACTGACAATGAGCAGTTCTTC
few | TRBJ1-1 | - | TRBV3-1 | CASSLRGENTEAFF | TGTGCCAGCAGCCTTAGGGGGGAGAACACTGAAGCTTTCTTT
few | TRBJ2-3 | TRBD2 | TRBV30 | CAWSPGLAAYTDTQYF | TGTGCCTGGAGTCCCGGACTAGCGGCTTACACAGATACGCAGTATTTT
once | TRBJ1-4 | - | TRBV12-3/TRBV12-4 | CASSYFGATNEKLFF | TGTGCCAGCAGTTACTTTGGTGCAACTAATGAAAAACTGTTTTTT
- | TRBJ2-1 | TRBD2 | TRBV7-2 | CASSLERESEQFF | TGTGCCAGCAGCTTAGAGCGGGAGTCTGAGCAGTTCTTC
- | TRBJ2-7 | - | TRBV29-1 | CSVGRGSYEQYF | TGCAGCGTTGGGCGGGGTTCCTACGAGCAGTACTTC
- | TRBJ1-2 | TRBD1 | TRBV20-1 | CSARRRGRVYGYTF | TGCAGTGCTAGACGGAGGGGGCGCGTCTATGGCTACACCTTC
- | TRBJ1-4 | TRBD1 | TRBV27 | CASSARDRGINEKLFF | TGTGCCAGCAGTGCCCGGGACAGGGGAATTAATGAAAAACTGTTTTTT
- | TRBJ2-7 | - | TRBV5-1 | CASSRASNYYEQYF | TGCGCCAGCAGCCGGGCCAGTAACTACTACGAGCAGTACTTC
many | TRBJ1-5 | TRBD1 | TRBV6-1 | CASSGTGGNQPQHF | TGTGCCAGCAGTGGGACAGGGGGAAATCAGCCCCAGCATTTT
- | TRBJ2-2 | - | TRBV9 | CASSVVAGYPGELFF | TGTGCCAGCAGTGTAGTGGCGGGATATCCCGGGGAGCTGTTTTTT
- | TRBJ1-5 | - | TRBV20-1 | CSASYEFQPQHF | TGCAGTGCTAGTTATGAATTTCAGCCCCAGCATTTT
once | TRBJ2-2 | TRBD1 | TRBV15 | CATSPRTGGANTGELFF | TGTGCCACCAGCCCTAGGACAGGGGGCGCGAACACCGGGGAGCTGTTTTTT
- | TRBJ2-7 | - | TRBV30 | CAWSRGAANYEQYF | TGTGCCTGGAGTAGGGGGGCCGCTAACTACGAGCAGTACTTC
- | TRBJ1-2 | - | TRBV12-3/TRBV12-4 | CASSFYGRANYGYNF | TGTGCCAGCAGTTTTTATGGCAGAGCTAACTATGGCTACAACTTC
once | TRBJ2-1 | TRBD2 | TRBV29-1 | CSVAGTSGRVDEQFF | TGCAGCGTGGCCGGGACTAGCGGGAGAGTGGATGAGCAGTTCTTC
few | TRBJ2-5 | TRBD2 | TRBV7-9 | CASSFPAGRGETQYF | TGTGCCAGCAGCTTCCCAGCGGGGAGGGGTGAGACCCAGTACTTC
- | TRBJ1-2 | - | TRBV21-1 | CASSNNREPLYGYTF | TGTGCCAGCAGCAACAACAGGGAACCTCTCTATGGCTACACCTTC
few | TRBJ2-2 | - | TRBV7-9 | CASSLNGELFF | TGTGCCAGCAGCCTGAACGGGGAGCTGTTTTTT
few | TRBJ1-2 | - | TRBV29-1 | CSAPTRDGYTF | TGCAGCGCTCCAACTAGGGATGGCTACACCTTC
- | TRBJ1-1 | - | TRBV5-1 | CATTVGEGEAFF | TGCGCCACCACGGTGGGGGAGGGTGAAGCTTTCTTT
many | TRBJ1-1 | - | TRBV19 | CASSSTGPRNTEAFF | TGTGCCAGTAGTAGTACAGGGCCCCGGAACACTGAAGCTTTCTTT
- | TRBJ2-7 | TRBD2 | TRBV24-1 | CATSDSGTSGRTREQYF | TGTGCCACCAGTGACTCCGGGACTAGCGGGAGAACGCGGGAGCAGTACTTC
- | TRBJ1-2 | TRBD1 | TRBV7-9 | CASSFGQGAYGYTF | TGTGCCAGCAGCTTTGGACAGGGGGCATATGGCTACACCTTC
- | TRBJ1-1 | - | TRBV7-9 | CASSLGIRVGSTEAFF | TGTGCCAGCAGCTTAGGCATTAGGGTTGGAAGCACTGAAGCTTTCTTT
- | TRBJ2-6 | - | TRBV30 | CAWSVGGANVLTF | TGTGCCTGGAGTGTAGGGGGGGCCAACGTCCTGACTTTC
- | TRBJ2-5 | TRBD1 | TRBV29-1 | CSAGNRGQIETQYF | TGCAGCGCCGGAAACAGGGGGCAGATTGAGACCCAGTACTTC
few | TRBJ2-1 | TRBD2 | TRBV7-2 | CASSLGRSGRAGEQFF | TGTGCCAGCAGCTTAGGGCGGAGCGGGAGGGCCGGTGAGCAGTTCTTC
- | TRBJ2-2 | - | TRBV29-1 | CSVRTQGAGELFF | TGCAGCGTCAGAACCCAGGGTGCCGGGGAGCTGTTTTTT
- | TRBJ1-2 | TRBD1 | TRBV5-1 | CASSSTTGQGAVYTF | TGCGCCAGCAGCTCCACCACAGGACAGGGGGCGGTCTACACCTTC
- | TRBJ2-2 | - | TRBV6-5 | CASSYGAGISNTGELFF | TGTGCCAGCAGTTACGGGGCAGGGATATCGAACACCGGGGAGCTGTTTTTT
- | TRBJ2-1 | - | TRBV7-8 | CASSLGEGGSYNEQFF | TGTGCCAGCAGCTTAGGTGAAGGGGGCTCCTACAATGAGCAGTTCTTC
once | TRBJ2-2 | - | TRBV29-1 | CSVKLVANTGELFF | TGCAGCGTCAAGCTGGTGGCGAACACCGGGGAGCTGTTTTTT
- | TRBJ2-3 | TRBD2 | TRBV5-1 | CASSKGLAEGTDTQYF | TGCGCCAGCAGCAAAGGACTAGCTGAGGGCACAGATACGCAGTATTTT
- | TRBJ2-7 | - | TRBV7-9 | CASSSGRTGEYF | TGTGCCAGCAGCTCAGGCCGGACCGGGGAGTACTTC
- | TRBJ2-1 | TRBD2 | TRBV15 | CATSRDESGNRDEQFF | TGTGCCACCAGCAGAGATGAAAGCGGGAATCGTGATGAGCAGTTCTTC
few | TRBJ1-6 | - | TRBV9 | CASSGQDTSLIKGPLHF | TGTGCCAGCAGCGGGCAGGACACCTCCCTCATAAAGGGACCCCTCCACTTT
few | TRBJ2-3 | - | TRBV6-5 | CASSYSGAGTDTQYF | TGTGCCAGCAGTTACTCAGGGGCTGGCACAGATACGCAGTATTTT
few | TRBJ1-1 | - | TRBV12-3/TRBV12-4 | CASSLTDTEAFF | TGTGCCAGCAGTTTGACAGACACTGAAGCTTTCTTT
few | TRBJ2-7 | - | TRBV12-3/TRBV12-4 | CASSFLRGLDEQYF | TGTGCCAGCAGTTTTTTGCGCGGCCTCGACGAGCAGTACTTC
few | TRBJ2-1 | - | TRBV13 | CASSLFLVVNEQFF | TGTGCCAGCAGCTTATTTCTAGTGGTCAATGAGCAGTTCTTC
- | TRBJ2-1 | - | TRBV12-5 | CASGQGTRSYNEQFF | TGTGCTAGTGGTCAAGGGACCCGCTCCTACAATGAGCAGTTCTTC